These T cell receptor beta chains were read from a single sample in a study of blood T cells in healthy people across ages. TCRdb reprocessed the 5' RACE reads with MiXCR, giving one entry per CDR3 protein. The sample includes about 780,000 distinct CDR3 sequences, 46% seen only once; the top ten take around 18%. Sequenced: blood. Receptors were obtained from a man aged 80 or over in good health. Each CDR3 is given with its conserved first and last residue. D genes are given only for firm matches. The size of a clone is reported for some rows only, either as once, few or many, or as a class for expanded clones.

d_call	v_call	clone_size	j_call	cdr3_aa	cdr3_nt
TRBD1	TRBV5-4	.	TRBJ2-5	CASSGRTGLNEQYF	TGTGCCAGCAGCGGAAGGACAGGGCTCAATGAGCAGTACTTC
.	TRBV9	.	TRBJ2-7	CASSVGGETNFYEQYF	TGTGCCAGCAGCGTAGGAGGTGAGACAAATTTCTACGAGCAGTACTTC
.	TRBV12-3/TRBV12-4	.	TRBJ2-5	CASRSRKETQYF	TGTGCCAGCCGGTCCAGGAAAGAGACCCAGTACTTC
TRBD2	TRBV11-2	few	TRBJ2-1	CASSLLGQTGTSGRSSYNEQFF	TGTGCCAGCAGCTTACTGGGGCAAACCGGGACTAGCGGGAGGAGTTCCTACAATGAGCAGTTCTTC
.	TRBV28	.	TRBJ2-3	CASSPPNTDTQYF	TGTGCCAGCAGTCCTCCGAACACAGATACGCAGTATTTT
TRBD2	TRBV7-2	few	TRBJ2-7	CASRPGLAARDEQYF	TGTGCCAGCAGGCCGGGACTAGCGGCAAGGGACGAGCAGTACTTC
.	TRBV3-1	many	TRBJ2-7	CASSQGLGREQYF	TGTGCCAGCAGCCAAGGTCTGGGGAGGGAGCAGTACTTC
TRBD2	TRBV5-1	few	TRBJ2-7	CASSLSDLAGDEQYF	TGCGCCAGCAGCTTGTCGGACCTAGCGGGAGACGAGCAGTACTTC
TRBD2	TRBV20-1	.	TRBJ2-5	CSARLLAGEGETQYF	TGCAGTGCTAGACTGCTAGCGGGAGAGGGGGAGACCCAGTACTTC
TRBD2	TRBV5-4	few	TRBJ2-3	CASSLTASGVTDTQYF	TGTGCCAGCAGCCTGACGGCTAGCGGTGTCACAGATACGCAGTATTTT
.	TRBV5-1	.	TRBJ2-2	CASSATGIGTGELFF	TGCGCCAGCAGCGCCACAGGGATTGGCACCGGGGAGCTGTTTTTT
TRBD2	TRBV20-1	.	TRBJ2-7	CSASFTSGYEQYF	TGCAGTGCTAGTTTCACTAGCGGGTACGAGCAGTACTTC
.	TRBV20-1	.	TRBJ2-7	CSANHAGRPGEQYF	TGCAGTGCTAACCATGCTGGCCGCCCGGGGGAGCAGTACTTC
.	TRBV29-1	once	TRBJ1-1	CSVVTPEAFF	TGCAGCGTTGTTACACCAGAAGCTTTCTTT
.	TRBV12-3/TRBV12-4	many	TRBJ2-5	CASSLANPYLETQYF	TGTGCCAGCAGTTTAGCGAATCCCTACCTCGAGACCCAGTACTTC
.	TRBV9	.	TRBJ1-2	CASSVEREGYGYTF	TGTGCCAGCAGCGTAGAGCGGGAGGGGTATGGCTACACCTTC
TRBD1	TRBV13	many	TRBJ2-7	CASRPGQGSEQYF	TGTGCCAGCAGACCGGGACAGGGTTCCGAGCAGTACTTC
TRBD1	TRBV28	few	TRBJ2-7	CASTPLTQGGYEQYF	TGTGCCAGCACCCCCTTAACACAGGGGGGCTACGAGCAGTACTTC
.	TRBV5-1	.	TRBJ2-5	CASSLSFGDETQYF	TGCGCCAGCAGCTTGTCTTTCGGGGACGAGACCCAGTACTTC
TRBD1	TRBV10-3	.	TRBJ2-7	CAISGRGTGEYEQYF	TGTGCCATCAGTGGCCGGGGGACAGGAGAGTACGAGCAGTACTTC
.	TRBV4-2	.	TRBJ1-6	CASSRETAGNSPLHF	TGTGCCAGCAGCCGAGAGACAGCGGGGAATTCACCCCTCCACTTT
.	TRBV29-1	few	TRBJ2-1	CSGGLYNEQFF	TGCAGCGGCGGACTCTACAATGAGCAGTTCTTC
.	TRBV12-3/TRBV12-4	.	TRBJ2-2	CASTEGGSRNTGELFF	TGTGCCAGCACCGAAGGAGGGAGTAGGAACACCGGGGAGCTGTTTTTT
TRBD1	TRBV5-1	few	TRBJ2-1	CASSLDEGGAGFF	TGCGCCAGCAGCTTGGACGAAGGGGGCGCTGGGTTCTTC
TRBD2	TRBV27	.	TRBJ2-5	CASSLGEPDGGQYF	TGTGCCAGCAGTTTAGGCGAACCAGACGGGGGGCAGTACTTC
.	TRBV29-1	.	TRBJ2-5	CSAVRTGQETQYF	TGCAGCGCTGTAAGAACAGGGCAAGAGACCCAGTACTTC
.	TRBV19	.	TRBJ2-1	CASSYLGNEQFF	TGTGCCAGTAGCTACTTAGGGAATGAGCAGTTCTTC
TRBD2	TRBV20-1	.	TRBJ2-7	CSARVPAGTYEQYF	TGCAGTGCTAGGGTCCCAGCGGGAACCTACGAGCAGTACTTC
TRBD2	TRBV25-1	few	TRBJ2-7	CASSDLAGGAYEQYF	TGTGCCAGCAGTGACCTGGCGGGAGGAGCATACGAGCAGTACTTC
TRBD2	TRBV28	.	TRBJ2-1	CASSPTSGGTYNERFF	TGTGCCAGCAGCCCGACTAGCGGGGGGACGTACAATGAGCGGTTCTTC
TRBD1	TRBV28	.	TRBJ2-1	CASRLPGGQGSFRQFF	TGTGCCAGCAGACTCCCCGGGGGACAGGGGTCATTCAGGCAGTTCTTC
TRBD2	TRBV7-2	few	TRBJ2-4	CASSQGPKRGNIQYF	TGTGCCAGCAGTCAAGGACCCAAGCGGGGAAACATTCAGTACTTC
TRBD1	TRBV12-3/TRBV12-4	.	TRBJ1-1	CASRSRQGINTEAFF	TGTGCCAGCAGGTCCAGACAGGGGATAAACACTGAAGCTTTCTTT
.	TRBV20-1	.	TRBJ2-1	CSARDSGPSSYNEQFF	TGCAGTGCTAGAGATAGCGGACCAAGCTCCTACAATGAGCAGTTCTTC
.	TRBV29-1	few	TRBJ1-2	CSAEVKGYSNYGYTF	TGCAGCGCCGAAGTAAAGGGGTACTCTAACTATGGCTACACCTTC
TRBD2	TRBV20-1	.	TRBJ2-7	CSARRSGRANNEQYF	TGCAGTGCTAGGCGTAGCGGGAGGGCCAACAATGAGCAGTACTTC
.	TRBV6-2/TRBV6-3	.	TRBJ2-3	CASNRVEADTQYF	TGTGCCAGCAACCGAGTTGAGGCAGATACGCAGTATTTT
.	TRBV10-3	.	TRBJ1-2	CAISEFQGLYGYTF	TGTGCCATCAGTGAGTTCCAGGGATTGTACGGCTACACCTTC
.	TRBV6-2/TRBV6-3	.	TRBJ1-6	CASSFQKAGSPLHF	TGTGCCAGCAGTTTTCAGAAGGCCGGCTCACCCCTCCACTTT
.	TRBV30	.	TRBJ2-7	CAWSVLADEQYF	TGTGCCTGGAGTGTCCTAGCCGACGAGCAGTACTTC
.	TRBV7-2	.	TRBJ2-3	CASSSGRSTDTQYF	TGTGCCAGCAGCTCCGGACGGAGCACAGATACGCAGTATTTT
TRBD2	TRBV7-9	.	TRBJ2-1	CASSWEGGLARYNEQFF	TGTGCCAGCAGCTGGGAGGGAGGACTAGCCCGATACAATGAGCAGTTCTTC
.	TRBV20-1	.	TRBJ2-7	CSARDRSPLSSYEQYF	TGCAGTGCTAGAGATAGGAGTCCTCTAAGCTCCTACGAGCAGTACTTC
TRBD1	TRBV7-3	few	TRBJ1-2	CASSYGTGGGYGYTF	TGTGCCAGCAGCTATGGGACAGGGGGCGGCTATGGCTACACCTTC
TRBD2	TRBV5-5	many	TRBJ2-7	CASSSGLATQSSYEQYF	TGTGCCAGCAGCTCGGGACTAGCGACACAGAGCTCCTACGAGCAGTACTTC